This passage covers 32 T cell receptor beta chains from one sample sequenced in a study of cytomegalovirus exposure and HLA in healthy donors. The method was immunoSEQ multiplex PCR; TCRdb's version includes in-frame clones alone and lacks a portion of them. This repertoire shows around 45,000 clones, around 90% found once; its top ten account for 5.6%. Sample: PBMCs. The receptors come from a man aged 18-30 years in good health and CMV-seronegative.

This clone was detected only a few times. The chain combines TRBV19 with TRBJ1-1; tentative D call: TRBD1 (5 bases). Per the germline V gene, CDR1 is LNHDA and CDR2 is SQIVND (reference sequence). V dropped 2 bases and J dropped 3 bases, with 10 bases sitting between them. This CDR3 has 14 amino acids. The CDR3 loop is CASSIQGKDTEAFF. The CDR3 nucleotides are TGTGCCAGTAGTATACAGGGTAAGGACACTGAAGCTTTCTTT.

The chain is built from TRBV6-5 and TRBJ1-6, with 7 bases identical to TRBD1. V shed 6 bases and J 6 bases; nucleotides not matched to a gene: 5. In germline, CDR1 is MNHEY, CDR2 SVGAGI. The CDR3 length is 14 residues. CDR3: CASSFRQGNSPLHF. CDR3 nucleotide sequence: TGTGCCAGCAGCTTCCGACAGGGTAATTCACCCCTCCACTTT.

The chain carries TRBV5-1 and TRBJ2-2, with D possibly matching TRBD2 (6 bases). The CDR3 loop spans 15 amino acids. Germline CDR1 reads SGHRS; CDR2 reads YFSETQ. The ends were cut back, 3 bases at V and 4 bases at J, with 13 bases in the middle. CDR3 nucleotides: TGCGCCAGCAGCTCGGGAGACAGATCCACCGGGGAGCTGTTTTTT. Residues: CASSSGDRSTGELFF.

The V and J genes are TRBV5-5 and TRBJ2-7; D gene uncertain. Germline V gene lookup returns CDR1 SGHKS and CDR2 YYEKEE (reference sequence). V was clipped by 4 bases and J by 4 bases, with 9 bases between them. The CDR3 is 12 amino acids. Here the CDR3 reads CASSHDQYEQYF. The CDR3 nucleotides are TGTGCCAGCAGCCACGATCAGTACGAGCAGTACTTC. Together with reference TRBV5-5 and TRBJ2-7, the CDR3 gives the full variable domain: DAGVTQSPTHLIKTRGQQVTLRCSPISGHKSVSWYQQVLGQGPQFIFQYYEKEERGRGNFPDRFSARQFPNYSSELNVNALLLGDSALYLCASSHDQYEQYFGPGTRLTVT.

V and J are TRBV15 and TRBJ1-2; D is unresolved. This CDR3 comprises 13 residues. The ends were cut back, 0 bases at V and 7 bases at J, with 9 bases in the middle. From germline, CDR1 is LNHNV and CDR2 YYDKDF (reference sequence). The CDR3 sequence is CATSRDGVTGYTF. CDR3 DNA sequence: TGTGCCACCAGCAGAGATGGAGTTACTGGCTACACCTTC.

This clone was detected only once. This chain connects TRBV9 to TRBJ1-2; D call uncertain. This CDR3 contains 14 residues. Trimming pared 0 bases from V and 4 bases from J, leaving 10 bases between. Germline CDR1 and CDR2: SGDLS and YYNGEE. The CDR3 sequence is CASSVAHSRYGYTF. The CDR3 DNA sequence: TGTGCCAGCAGCGTAGCGCACAGCCGCTATGGCTACACCTTC.

J is TRBJ1-1 and V is TRBV6-6, with TRBD1 as a possible D gene (6 bases). V gave up 3 bases and J gave up 1 base, with 9 bases separating them. The germline CDR1 and CDR2 sequences are MNHNY and SVGAGI (reference sequence). This CDR3 has 14 residues. CDR3 coding DNA: TGTGCCAGCAGTTATGGGGGCGCGAACACTGAAGCTTTCTTT. Its protein is CASSYGGANTEAFF.

This clone was seen a handful of times. The chain links TRBV2 to TRBJ2-7; 7 nucleotides line up with TRBD1. CDR3 length: 12 residues. Losses at the gene ends were 6 bases for V and 6 bases for J; bases not matched to a gene: 5. Germline assignment: CDR1 SNHLY and CDR2 FYNNEI. CDR3 in amino acids: CASRPDRVEQYF. The DNA for the CDR3 is TGTGCCAGCAGACCTGACAGGGTCGAGCAGTACTTC.

This chain uses TRBV25-1 with TRBJ1-1; D uncertain. Germline-derived CDR1 and CDR2 are MGHDK and SYGVNS. V was clipped by 2 bases and J by 2 bases, with 12 bases between them. This CDR3 has 15 amino acids. The CDR3 loop is CASSEPGSYNTEAFF. The CDR3 DNA reads as TGTGCCAGCAGTGAACCGGGTAGCTACAACACTGAAGCTTTCTTT.

The rearrangement links TRBV7-3 to TRBJ2-1; a possible D gene is TRBD2 (6 bases). Trimming stripped 5 bases from V and 7 bases from J, with 12 bases between. Germline V gene sequence: CDR1 SGHTA, CDR2 FQGTGA. The CDR3 runs to 13 residues. The CDR3 reads CASSTAAGNEQFF. In DNA, the CDR3 is TGTGCCAGCAGCACCGCGGCGGGAAATGAGCAGTTCTTC.

The V gene is TRBV11-3, the J gene TRBJ2-7, with TRBD1 matching 7 bases. Germline V CDR1 and CDR2: SGHNT, YENEEA. The J segment lost 2 bases and the V segment lost 2 bases, leaving 3 bases of the junction unmatched. This CDR3 has 14 residues. The CDR3 is CASSLRQGTYEQYF. In DNA form, the CDR3 reads TGTGCCAGCAGCTTACGACAGGGCACCTACGAGCAGTACTTC. The full variable domain, with the rest looked up from reference TRBV11-3 and TRBJ2-7, is EAGVVQSPRYKIIEKKQPVAFWCNPISGHNTLYWYLQNLGQGPELLIRYENEEAVDDSQLPKDRFSAERLKGVDSTLKIQPAELGDSAVYLCASSLRQGTYEQYFGPGTRLTVT.

Points on this clone: The same CDR3 also results from other DNA sequences found in this sample. This chain links TRBV6-5 with TRBJ2-7; 7 nucleotides match TRBD1. V was pared by 5 bases and J by 4 bases, with 8 bases of the junction left unmatched. Germline V lookup: CDR1 MNHEY, CDR2 SVGAGI. This CDR3 is built from 14 residues. CDR3 DNA: TGTGCCAGCAGTCCACCGGGACAGTTATACGAGCAGTACTTC. This encodes CASSPPGQLYEQYF.

This rearrangement joins TRBV25-1 to TRBJ1-1; D is uncertain. CDR3 size: 13 residues. Germline CDR1 and CDR2: MGHDK and SYGVNS. Trimming cost V 0 bases and J 4 bases, with 6 bases left between them. DNA for the CDR3: TGTGCCAGCAGTGAATATAGGAGCACTGAAGCTTTCTTT. Translated: CASSEYRSTEAFF.

J is TRBJ1-6 and V is TRBV19; 7 positions match TRBD1. V shed 7 bases, J shed 2 bases, and the junction held 8 bases outside the gene matches. The CDR3 covers 16 residues. The germline V gene has CDR1 LNHDA and CDR2 SQIVND (reference sequence). Here the CDR3 reads CASTVQGRPYNSPLHF. Here the CDR3 DNA reads TGTGCCAGTACCGTACAGGGGAGGCCCTATAATTCACCCCTCCACTTT.

This clone has a single count. The V gene is TRBV10-2, the J gene TRBJ1-1; TRBD1 matches 8 bases. The germline CDR1 and CDR2 sequences are WSHSY and SAAADI. The CDR3 runs to 13 residues. After removal of 7 bases from V and 1 base from J, the junction contained 2 bases not matched to a gene. CDR3 amino acids: CASTDRANTEAFF. The CDR3 DNA is TGCGCCAGCACGGACAGGGCGAACACTGAAGCTTTCTTT.

The sample holds one count of this clone. Here the CDR3 reads CASSSSRSAFEQYF. The CDR3 DNA reads TGCGCCAGCAGTAGTAGCCGCTCCGCTTTCGAGCAGTACTTC. The chain is built from TRBV10-1 and TRBJ2-7; D call uncertain. Germline-derived CDR1 and CDR2 are WNHNN and SYGVQD (reference sequence). The V gene lost 5 bases and the J gene lost 6 bases, with 17 bases spanning the gap. This CDR3 spans 14 amino acids.

This chain uses TRBV6-5 with TRBJ2-1; TRBD1 matches 7 bases. CDR1 is MNHEY, CDR2 SVGAGI, per germline. The V and J ends lost 2 bases and 6 bases, in that order; junction bases with no gene match: 7. This CDR3 region has 15 residues. The DNA for the CDR3 is TGTGCCAGCAGTTACATTACAGGGGAATCCAATGAGCAGTTCTTC. Its translation is CASSYITGESNEQFF.

V gene TRBV28 combines with J gene TRBJ2-2; D gene uncertain. Germline V gene lookup returns CDR1 MDHEN and CDR2 SYDVKM. This CDR3 is 13 amino acids long. V was pared by 7 bases and J by 5 bases, with 11 bases between. In DNA form, the CDR3 reads TGTGCCAGCATTCTTAGTGGTACCGGGGAGCTGTTTTTT. This codes for CASILSGTGELFF.

This chain links TRBV11-1 with TRBJ2-1; D ambiguous. This CDR3 has 15 residues. CDR1 and CDR2 from the germline V gene are SGHAT and FQDESV (reference sequence). The V end was cut by 5 bases, the J end by 0 bases, with 11 bases between. CDR3 protein: CASSLRSLSYNEQFF. The CDR3 DNA is TGTGCCAGCAGCCTACGGAGTCTCTCCTACAATGAGCAGTTCTTC.

The chain has TRBV9 and TRBJ1-2; 9 nucleotides match TRBD1. CDR3 length equals 16 residues. Germline CDR1 and CDR2: SGDLS and YYNGEE. V trimming: 0 bases; J trimming: 4 bases; junction bases outside the gene matches: 7. DNA of the CDR3: TGTGCCAGCAGCGTAGCAGGGGGACAGGGCGGCTATGGCTACACCTTC. Protein sequence: CASSVAGGQGGYGYTF.

This chain uses TRBV2 with TRBJ1-4, with 7 bases fitting TRBD1. CDR1 and CDR2 (germline): SNHLY, FYNNEI. The CDR3 is 15 residues long. V shed 7 bases and J 0 bases; nucleotides not matched to a gene: 5. In nucleotides, the CDR3 is TGTGCCAGCACGCGGGACAGATCAACTAATGAAAAACTGTTTTTT. Translation: CASTRDRSTNEKLFF.

V usage is TRBV6-5 and J usage is TRBJ2-1; TRBD1 agrees at 8 bases. Losses at the gene ends were 6 bases for V and 3 bases for J; bases not matched to a gene: 4. There are 14 residues in the CDR3. Germline lookup yields CDR1 MNHEY and CDR2 SVGAGI. The CDR3 bases are TGTGCCAGCAGGCCGGGACAGGTCTACAATGAGCAGTTCTTC. Translation gives CASRPGQVYNEQFF.

The table lists this clone with a few counts. V usage is TRBV7-2 and J usage is TRBJ2-1, with 8 bases that match TRBD2. From germline, CDR1 is SGHTA and CDR2 FQGNSA. The CDR3 loop spans 12 amino acids. Germline trimming cut 5 bases from V and 15 bases from J; bases unmatched to any gene: 9. This chain's CDR3 is CASSTHGGARFF. CDR3 nucleotides: TGTGCCAGCAGCACACACGGGGGGGCCAGGTTCTTC.

V is TRBV19 and J is TRBJ1-1, with D hard to call. CDR3 size: 13 residues. The ends were cut back, 3 bases at V and 2 bases at J, with 7 bases in the middle. The germline V gene encodes CDR1 LNHDA and CDR2 SQIVND (reference sequence). The CDR3 is CASSISSNTEAFF. In nucleotides, the CDR3 is TGTGCCAGTAGTATTTCGAGCAACACTGAAGCTTTCTTT. Full variable domain (rest looked up from reference TRBV19 and TRBJ1-1): DGGITQSPKYLFRKEGQNVTLSCEQNLNHDAMYWYRQDPGQGLRLIYYSQIVNDFQKGDIAEGYSVSREKKESFPLTVTSAQKNPTAFYLCASSISSNTEAFFGQGTRLTVV.

The chain links TRBV2 to TRBJ2-7; 13 bases line up with TRBD2. V lost 7 bases and J lost 3; bases outside the gene matches: 6. Germline loops: CDR1 SNHLY, CDR2 FYNNEI. The CDR3 runs 15 residues. The CDR3 region has the DNA TGTGCCAGCACCCTGGGGACTAGCGGGATCTACGAGCAGTACTTC. Translated, it gives CASTLGTSGIYEQYF.

This chain uses TRBV19 with TRBJ1-1; no firm D call. V lost 1 base, J lost 4 bases, and 7 bases lay in between. The CDR3 sequence is 13 residues long. The germline gives CDR1 LNHDA, CDR2 SQIVND (reference sequence). The CDR3 DNA reads as TGTGCCAGTAGTATAGGACAACGCACTGAAGCTTTCTTT. It encodes CASSIGQRTEAFF.

The chain is built from TRBV5-1 and TRBJ2-1; D is perhaps TRBD2 (6 bases). Germline V lookup: CDR1 SGHRS, CDR2 YFSETQ. There are 17 residues in the CDR3. V lost 0 bases, J lost 2 bases, and 15 bases lay in between. The CDR3: CASSLADFPGAYNEQFF. The CDR3 nucleotides read TGCGCCAGCAGCTTGGCCGACTTCCCGGGGGCCTACAATGAGCAGTTCTTC.

The chain combines TRBV6-6 with TRBJ1-5; no definite D call. CDR1 and CDR2 from the germline V gene are MNHNY and SVGAGI (reference sequence). CDR3 length: 12 amino acids. V was cut by 2 bases and J by 4 bases, with 3 bases left in between. The CDR3 here is CASSYRNQPQHF. The CDR3 region has the DNA TGTGCCAGCAGTTACCGGAATCAGCCCCAGCATTTT.

The V gene is TRBV5-4, the J gene TRBJ1-2; D is unclear. V was clipped by 0 bases and J by 5 bases, with 8 bases between them. Germline CDR1 is SGHNT and CDR2 is YYREEE (reference sequence). CDR3 length: 13 residues. The CDR3 nucleotides are TGTGCCAGCAGCTTGGAGACATCATATGGCTACACCTTC. Protein product: CASSLETSYGYTF.

In this sample, this clone turned up once. V and J are TRBV19 and TRBJ1-4; D perhaps matches TRBD1 (6 bases). Germline CDR1 reads LNHDA; CDR2 reads SQIVND (reference sequence). This CDR3 spans 14 amino acids. V was trimmed by 8 bases and J by 2 bases, leaving 12 bases between them. CDR3 protein: CASSQGPTNEKLFF. CDR3 nucleotide sequence: TGTGCCAGTTCTCAGGGGCCCACTAATGAAAAACTGTTTTTT.

The rearrangement links TRBV5-1 to TRBJ1-1; D call uncertain. Germline assignment: CDR1 SGHRS and CDR2 YFSETQ. The V end was cut by 2 bases, the J end by 0 bases, with 11 bases between. The CDR3 has 15 residues. The CDR3 DNA is TGCGCCAGCAGCTTCCCAAACAGTATGAACACTGAAGCTTTCTTT. Translated: CASSFPNSMNTEAFF.

V gene TRBV5-4 combines with J gene TRBJ1-2; D might be TRBD1 (6 bases). The CDR3 consists of 13 residues. The ends were cut back, 4 bases at V and 4 bases at J, with 11 bases in the middle. Germline V CDR1 and CDR2: SGHNT, YYREEE (reference sequence). The CDR3 loop is CASSRAGAYGYTF. CDR3 bases: TGTGCCAGCAGCCGGGCAGGGGCCTATGGCTACACCTTC.